This note documents a single T cell receptor (beta chain) sequence. The antigen remains undetermined. The CDR3 covers 16 residues. V lost 5 bases, J lost 0 bases, and 6 bases stayed unmatched. Germline V gene lookup returns CDR1 MDHEN and CDR2 SYDVKM. Both about-4-week and about-12-week second-dose recipients were combined. These data originate in a study of T cell responses to AZD1222 COVID-19 vaccine. Study-wide results and limits: Receipt of two AZD1222 doses was followed by a rise in Spike-specific TCR breadth and depth. Baseline antibody screening turned up just six or seven seropositive AZD1222 recipients.

Assay used: immunoSEQ multiplex PCR; TCRdb lists only in-frame clones, some missing. The data contain under 150,000 clones, approximately 88% of them seen just once; the ten biggest clones take up around 5.3%. This TCR came from an adult who received the AZD1222 COVID-19 vaccine. The material was peripheral blood, obtained 28 days after the second AZD1222 dose. This chain connects TRBV28 to TRBJ2-1, with 8 positions matching TRBD2. CDR3 protein: CASSASSGPSYNEQFF. CDR3 sequence (DNA): TGTGCCAGCAGTGCCTCTAGCGGGCCCTCCTACAATGAGCAGTTCTTC.